The entry below describes one TCR beta chain. Assay: immunoSEQ multiplex PCR; the TCRdb copy retains only in-frame clones and omits some. This table has 65,000 to 70,000 clones, about nine tenths appearing once. These data are taken from a study of blood T cell repertoires in COVID-19. Per the germline V gene, CDR1 is SGHRS and CDR2 is YFSETQ. The CDR3 is 15 residues long. V gave up 2 bases and J gave up 6 bases, with 15 bases separating them. The sequence was obtained from a human donor with active COVID-19. The donor label of this sample is uncertain. Specimen: peripheral blood. The rearrangement joins TRBV5-1 to TRBJ2-1; D possibly corresponds to TRBD2 (5 bases). CDR3 region: CASSFELDLCNEQFF. CDR3 nucleotide sequence: TGCGCCAGCAGCTTCGAACTAGATCTATGCAATGAGCAGTTCTTC.